This TCR beta chain was captured by sequencing in a study of memory CD4+ T cells and cytomegalovirus serostatus. Data came from immunoSEQ multiplex PCR; TCRdb stores just in-frame clones and leaves some out. The table shows about 25,000 clones, with around three quarters occurring only once. As to this clone: Antigen unknown.

Study-level points and caveats: A US-trained random forest predicted CMV serostatus with median AUC around 0.9.

The sort gate was single viable CD3+CD4+CD8-CD45RO+ cells for memory CD4+ T cells. This TCR was sampled from an adult in good health and CMV-seronegative. The sample was memory CD4+ T cells from blood.

The CDR3 protein is CASTGQGGNQPQHF. For the CDR3, the DNA is TGTGCCAGCACGGGACAGGGTGGTAATCAGCCCCAGCATTTT. The chain is built from TRBV2 and TRBJ1-5; 9 nucleotides line up with TRBD1. Germline lookup yields CDR1 SNHLY and CDR2 FYNNEI. CDR3 length: 14 amino acids. V trimming: 7 bases; J trimming: 4 bases; junction bases outside the gene matches: 5.